The subject of this entry is one TCR beta chain. The germline V and J ends were trimmed by 3 bases and 10 bases, with 17 bases remaining between them. Germline V CDR1 and CDR2: SGDLS, YYNGEE. This CDR3 has 15 amino acids. This sample is part of a study of blood T cell repertoires in COVID-19. About the study: Donors in the United States, Italy and Spain gave samples during acute or convalescent COVID-19. From T cells, B-cell-depleted T cells, or PBMCs came the material, which was cDNA or gDNA.

In the study's own analysis: For nucleated cells, counts were estimated from reference gene primer amplification. Only in-frame clones appear in the TCRdb table, and some are missing; sequencing was by immunoSEQ multiplex PCR. For V, J and clone size, that table is used; D and trimming come from the DNA. The repertoire consists of over 100,000 clones, with 85% to 90% occurring once and the leading ten covering 15%. The gene calls are TRBV9 and TRBJ1-6, with D possibly being TRBD1 (5 bases). The sequence was obtained from a man between 45 and 60 years old with acute or convalescent COVID-19. What was sequenced was peripheral blood. The CDR3 nucleotides read TGTGCCAGCAGCGGATGGGGGGGAATTGGGTCACCCCTCCACTTT. This gives the protein CASSGWGGIGSPLHF.